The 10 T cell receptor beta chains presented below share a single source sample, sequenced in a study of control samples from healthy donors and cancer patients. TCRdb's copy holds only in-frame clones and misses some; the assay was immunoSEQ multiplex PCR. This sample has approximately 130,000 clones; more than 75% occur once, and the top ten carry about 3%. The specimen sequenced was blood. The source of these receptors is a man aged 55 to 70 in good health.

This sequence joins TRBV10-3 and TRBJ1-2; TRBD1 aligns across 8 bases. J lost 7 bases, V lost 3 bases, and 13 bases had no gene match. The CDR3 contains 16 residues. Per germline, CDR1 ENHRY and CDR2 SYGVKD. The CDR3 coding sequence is TGTGCCATCAGTGACGGGACAGGTGCCCTTGCCCCTGGCTACACCTTC. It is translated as CAISDGTGALAPGYTF.

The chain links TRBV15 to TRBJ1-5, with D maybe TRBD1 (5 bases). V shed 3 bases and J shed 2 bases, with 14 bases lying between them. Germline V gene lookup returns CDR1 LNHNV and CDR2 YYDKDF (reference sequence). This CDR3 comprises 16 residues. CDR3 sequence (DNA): TGTGCCACCAGCAGTGGGGGTGATGTCGGCAATCAGCCCCAGCATTTT. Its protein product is CATSSGGDVGNQPQHF.

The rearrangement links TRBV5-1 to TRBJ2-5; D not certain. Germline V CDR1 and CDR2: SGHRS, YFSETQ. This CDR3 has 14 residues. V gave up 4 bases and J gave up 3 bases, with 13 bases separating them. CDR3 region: CASSQSLPEETQYF. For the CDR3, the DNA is TGCGCCAGCAGCCAATCGCTTCCCGAAGAGACCCAGTACTTC.

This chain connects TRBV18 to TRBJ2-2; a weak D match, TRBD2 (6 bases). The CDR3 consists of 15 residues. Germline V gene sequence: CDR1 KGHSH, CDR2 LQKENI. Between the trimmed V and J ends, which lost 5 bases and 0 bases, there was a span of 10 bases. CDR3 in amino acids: CASSYAGPNTGELFF. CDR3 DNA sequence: TGTGCCAGCTCATACGCGGGGCCGAACACCGGGGAGCTGTTTTTT.

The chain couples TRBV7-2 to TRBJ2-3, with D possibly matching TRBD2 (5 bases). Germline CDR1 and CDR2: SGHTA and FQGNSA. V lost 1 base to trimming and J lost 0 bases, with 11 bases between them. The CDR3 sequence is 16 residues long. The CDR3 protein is CASSLGHGISTDTQYF. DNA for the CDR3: TGTGCCAGCAGCTTAGGACACGGGATTAGCACAGATACGCAGTATTTT.

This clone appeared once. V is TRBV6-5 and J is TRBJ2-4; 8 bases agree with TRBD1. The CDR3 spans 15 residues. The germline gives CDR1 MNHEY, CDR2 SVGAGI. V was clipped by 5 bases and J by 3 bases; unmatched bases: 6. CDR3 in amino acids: CASSRDRGVKNIQYF. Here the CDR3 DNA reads TGTGCCAGCAGTAGAGACAGGGGTGTCAAAAACATTCAGTACTTC.

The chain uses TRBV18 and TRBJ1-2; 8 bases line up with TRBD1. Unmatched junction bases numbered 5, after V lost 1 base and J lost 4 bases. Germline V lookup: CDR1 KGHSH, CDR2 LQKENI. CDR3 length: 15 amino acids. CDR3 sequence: CASSPQDRAFYGYTF. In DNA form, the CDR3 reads TGTGCCAGCTCACCACAGGACAGGGCGTTCTATGGCTACACCTTC.

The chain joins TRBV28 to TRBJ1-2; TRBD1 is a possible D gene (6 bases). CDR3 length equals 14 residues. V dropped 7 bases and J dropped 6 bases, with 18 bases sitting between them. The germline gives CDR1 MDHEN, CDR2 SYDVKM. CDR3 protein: CASIYRGTTNGYTF. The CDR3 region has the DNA TGTGCCAGCATCTATAGGGGGACAACTAATGGCTACACCTTC.

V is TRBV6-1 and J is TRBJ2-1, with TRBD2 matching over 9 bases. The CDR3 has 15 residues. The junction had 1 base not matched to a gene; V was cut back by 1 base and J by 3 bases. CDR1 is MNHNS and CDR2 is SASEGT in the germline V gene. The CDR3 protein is CASSEGLAVYNEQFF. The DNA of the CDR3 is TGTGCCAGCAGTGAAGGACTAGCGGTCTACAATGAGCAGTTCTTC.

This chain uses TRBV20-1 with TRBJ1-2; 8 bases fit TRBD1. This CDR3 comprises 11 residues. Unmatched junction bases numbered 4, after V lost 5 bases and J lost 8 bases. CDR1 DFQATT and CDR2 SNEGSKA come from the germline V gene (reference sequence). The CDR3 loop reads CSAPTGEGYTF. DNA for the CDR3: TGCAGTGCTCCGACAGGGGAAGGCTACACCTTC.